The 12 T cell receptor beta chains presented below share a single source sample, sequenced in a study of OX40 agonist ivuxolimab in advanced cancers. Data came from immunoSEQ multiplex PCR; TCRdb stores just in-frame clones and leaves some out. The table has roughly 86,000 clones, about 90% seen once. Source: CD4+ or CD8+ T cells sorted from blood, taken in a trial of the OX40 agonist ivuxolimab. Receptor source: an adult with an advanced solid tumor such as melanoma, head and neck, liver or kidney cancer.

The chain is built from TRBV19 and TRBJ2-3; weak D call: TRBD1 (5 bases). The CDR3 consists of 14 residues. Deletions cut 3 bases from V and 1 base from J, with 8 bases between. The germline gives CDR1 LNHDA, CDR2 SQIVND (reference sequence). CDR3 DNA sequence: TGTGCCAGTAGTATGCAGGGCGGCACAGATACGCAGTATTTT. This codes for CASSMQGGTDTQYF.

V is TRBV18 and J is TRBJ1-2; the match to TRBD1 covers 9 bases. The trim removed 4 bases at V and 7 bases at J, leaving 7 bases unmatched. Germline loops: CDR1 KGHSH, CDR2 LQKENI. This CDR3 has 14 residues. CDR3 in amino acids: CASSLGQGLFGYTF. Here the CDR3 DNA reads TGTGCCAGCTCACTTGGACAGGGGCTCTTTGGCTACACCTTC.

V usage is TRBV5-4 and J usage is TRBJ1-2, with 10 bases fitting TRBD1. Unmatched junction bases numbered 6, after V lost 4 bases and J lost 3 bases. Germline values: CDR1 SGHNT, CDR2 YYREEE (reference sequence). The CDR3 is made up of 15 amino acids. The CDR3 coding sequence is TGTGCCAGCAGCAATGACAGGGGGCCCGACTATGGCTACACCTTC. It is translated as CASSNDRGPDYGYTF.

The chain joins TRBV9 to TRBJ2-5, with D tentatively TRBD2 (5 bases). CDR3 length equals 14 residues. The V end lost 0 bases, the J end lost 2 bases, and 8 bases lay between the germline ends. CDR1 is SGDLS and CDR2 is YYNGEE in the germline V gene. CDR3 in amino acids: CASSVARGQETQYF. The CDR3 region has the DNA TGTGCCAGCAGCGTAGCAAGAGGGCAAGAGACCCAGTACTTC.

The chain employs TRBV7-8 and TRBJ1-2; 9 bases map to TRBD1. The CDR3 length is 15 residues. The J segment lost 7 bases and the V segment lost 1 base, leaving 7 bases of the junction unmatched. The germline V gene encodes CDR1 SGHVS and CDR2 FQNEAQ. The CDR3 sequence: CASSLGGTGLVGYTF. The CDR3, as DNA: TGTGCCAGCAGCTTAGGGGGGACAGGGCTAGTTGGCTACACCTTC.

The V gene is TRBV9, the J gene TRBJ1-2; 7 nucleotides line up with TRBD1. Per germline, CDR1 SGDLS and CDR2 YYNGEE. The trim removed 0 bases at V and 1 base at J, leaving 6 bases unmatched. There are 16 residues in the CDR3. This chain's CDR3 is CASSVGGQSLNYGYTF. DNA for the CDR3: TGTGCCAGCAGCGTAGGGGGACAGTCCCTTAACTATGGCTACACCTTC. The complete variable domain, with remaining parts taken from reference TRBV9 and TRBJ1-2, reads DSGVTQTPKHLITATGQRVTLRCSPRSGDLSVYWYQQSLDQGLQFLIQYYNGEERAKGNILERFSAQQFPDLHSELNLSSLELGDSALYFCASSVGGQSLNYGYTFGSGTRLTVV.

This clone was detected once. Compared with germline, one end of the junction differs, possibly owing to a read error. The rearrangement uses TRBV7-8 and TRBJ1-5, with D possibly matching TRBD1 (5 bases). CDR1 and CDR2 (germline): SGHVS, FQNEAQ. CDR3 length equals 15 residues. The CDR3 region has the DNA TGTGCCGGCAGGGAGGGCAGGTATAGCAATCAGCCCCAGCATTTT. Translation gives CAGREGRYSNQPQHF.

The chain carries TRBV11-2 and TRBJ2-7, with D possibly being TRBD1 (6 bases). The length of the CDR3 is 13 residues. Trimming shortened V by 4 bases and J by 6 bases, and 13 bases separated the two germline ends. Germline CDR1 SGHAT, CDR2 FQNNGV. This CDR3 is CASSSQGVGEQYF. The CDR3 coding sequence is TGTGCCAGCAGCTCACAGGGAGTTGGCGAGCAGTACTTC. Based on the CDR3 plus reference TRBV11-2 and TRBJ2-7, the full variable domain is EAGVAQSPRYKIIEKRQSVAFWCNPISGHATLYWYQQILGQGPKLLIQFQNNGVVDDSQLPKDRFSAERLKGVDSTLKIQPAKLEDSAVYLCASSSQGVGEQYFGPGTRLTVT.

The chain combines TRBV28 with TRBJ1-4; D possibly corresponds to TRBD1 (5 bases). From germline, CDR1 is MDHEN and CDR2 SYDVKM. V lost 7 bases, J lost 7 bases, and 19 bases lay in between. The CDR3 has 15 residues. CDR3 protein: CASTSPAGRGEKLFF. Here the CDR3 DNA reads TGTGCCAGCACCTCTCCAGCAGGGCGGGGTGAAAAACTGTTTTTT.

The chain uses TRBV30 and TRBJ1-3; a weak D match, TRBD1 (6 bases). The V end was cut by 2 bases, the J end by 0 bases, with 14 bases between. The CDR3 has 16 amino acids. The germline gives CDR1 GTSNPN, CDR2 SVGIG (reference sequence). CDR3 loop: CAWSLGGPFSGNTIYF. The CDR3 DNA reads TGTGCCTGGAGTTTGGGGGGCCCCTTCTCTGGAAACACCATATATTTT.

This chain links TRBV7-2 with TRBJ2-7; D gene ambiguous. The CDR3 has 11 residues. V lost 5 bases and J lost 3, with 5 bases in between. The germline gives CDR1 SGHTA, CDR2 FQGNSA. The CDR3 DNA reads TGTGCCAGCAGCCCGCTCTACGAGCAGTACTTC. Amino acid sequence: CASSPLYEQYF.

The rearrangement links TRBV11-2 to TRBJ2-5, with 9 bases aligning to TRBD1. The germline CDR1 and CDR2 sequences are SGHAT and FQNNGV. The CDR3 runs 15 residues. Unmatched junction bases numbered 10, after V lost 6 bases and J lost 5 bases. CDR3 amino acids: CASSADRGVGETQYF. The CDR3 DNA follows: TGTGCCAGCAGTGCAGACAGGGGGGTTGGGGAGACCCAGTACTTC.